Described below is a single TCR beta chain sequence and its context. Germline V gene lookup returns CDR1 KGHSH and CDR2 LQKENI. CDR3 length: 14 residues. The V gene lost 4 bases and the J gene lost 5 bases, with 14 bases spanning the gap. Original handling: Using reference gene primer amplification, nucleated cell counts were estimated. Only in-frame clones appear in the TCRdb table, and some are missing; sequencing was by immunoSEQ multiplex PCR. V and J calls and clone size are copied from that table; D and trimming were computed from the DNA. The sample contains some 350,000 clones, 80% to 90% of which appear only once. This sample is part of a study of blood T cell repertoires in COVID-19. Individuals drawn from 24 US areas were roughly 18 to 95 years old. Cohort placement rested on clinical history that participants reported themselves.

The sequenced sample consisted of PBMCs or T cells enriched from blood (not recorded which). The chain recombines TRBV18 with TRBJ1-1; no clear D. This TCR came from a man younger than 45 who had recovered from COVID-19. CDR3 loop: CASSRRETGTEAFF. CDR3 DNA: TGTGCCAGCTCACGGAGGGAAACTGGGACTGAAGCTTTCTTT. The full variable domain, completed using reference TRBV18 and TRBJ1-1, is NAGVMQNPRHLVRRRGQEARLRCSPMKGHSHVYWYRQLPEEGLKFMVYLQKENIIDESGMPKERFSAEFPKEGPSILRIQQVVRGDSAAYFCASSRRETGTEAFFGQGTRLTVV.